This T cell receptor (beta chain) was recovered during a study of early T cells in non-severe SARS-CoV-2 infection. As for the study in general: Unsorted whole-blood RNA was sequenced in bulk, leaving chains unpaired.

Individual cDNA molecules were tagged with unique molecular identifiers. TCRdb ran MiXCR on the 5' RACE reads and lists one entry per CDR3 protein. Of approximately 31,000 distinct CDR3 sequences detected, around 7% appear once; the ten largest clones hold about 2.5%. General study points: VDJdb-based annotation leaned toward anti-spike CD8 responses and missed private and CD4 specificities.

The CDR3 has 15 amino acids. Germline CDR1 and CDR2: SNHLY and FYNNEI. Trimming left V 2 bases short and J 0 bases short, with 5 bases between. Details on this clonotype: Its cognate antigen is unknown.

This chain joins TRBV2 and TRBJ2-6, with D unresolved. This clonotype was obtained from an adult who was a healthcare worker with PCR-confirmed SARS-CoV-2 infection or an uninfected control (not recorded which). Sequenced: whole blood. CDR3 region: CASSEQNSGANVLTF. CDR3 in DNA: TGTGCCAGCAGTGAACAGAACTCTGGGGCCAACGTCCTGACTTTC.